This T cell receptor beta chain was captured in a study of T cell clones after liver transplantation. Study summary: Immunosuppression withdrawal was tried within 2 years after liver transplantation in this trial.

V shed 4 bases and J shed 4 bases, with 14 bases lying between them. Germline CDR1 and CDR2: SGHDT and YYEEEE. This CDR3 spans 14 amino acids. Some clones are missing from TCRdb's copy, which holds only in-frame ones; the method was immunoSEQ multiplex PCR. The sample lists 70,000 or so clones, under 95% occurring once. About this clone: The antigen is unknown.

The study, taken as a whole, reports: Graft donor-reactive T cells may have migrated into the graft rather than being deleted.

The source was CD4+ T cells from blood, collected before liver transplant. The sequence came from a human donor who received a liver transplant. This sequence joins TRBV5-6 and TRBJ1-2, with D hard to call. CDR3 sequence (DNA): TGTGCCAGCAGCCCTCGTTTGCCGCTCTATGGCTACACCTTC. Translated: CASSPRLPLYGYTF.